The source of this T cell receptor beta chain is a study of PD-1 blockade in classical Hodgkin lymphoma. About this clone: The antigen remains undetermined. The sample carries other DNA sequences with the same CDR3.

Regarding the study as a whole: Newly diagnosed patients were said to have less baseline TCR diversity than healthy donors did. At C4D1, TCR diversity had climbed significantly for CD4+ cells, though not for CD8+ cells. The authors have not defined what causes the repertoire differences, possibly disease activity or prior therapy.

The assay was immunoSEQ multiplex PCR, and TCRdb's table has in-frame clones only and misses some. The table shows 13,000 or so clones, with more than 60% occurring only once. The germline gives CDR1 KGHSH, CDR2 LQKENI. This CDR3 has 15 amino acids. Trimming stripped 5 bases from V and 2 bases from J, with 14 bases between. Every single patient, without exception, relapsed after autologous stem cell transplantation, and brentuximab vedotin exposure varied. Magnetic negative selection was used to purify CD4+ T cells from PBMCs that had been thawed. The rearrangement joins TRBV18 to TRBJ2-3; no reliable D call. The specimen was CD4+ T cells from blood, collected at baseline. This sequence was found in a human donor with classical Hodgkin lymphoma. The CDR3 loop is CASSWSGPNTDTQYF. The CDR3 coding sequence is TGTGCCAGCTCATGGTCTGGGCCAAACACAGATACGCAGTATTTT.